This T cell receptor (beta chain) was observed in a study of blood T cells in healthy people across ages. Study-wide findings and caveats: Comparison with aged donors showed that long-lived donors had more naive CD4+ cells and higher diversity. Older age went with lower TCR beta diversity per million T cells, in a roughly linear way.

There are 15 residues in the CDR3. Germline CDR1 reads MGHRA; CDR2 reads YSYEKL. Trimming at V came to 5 bases and at J to 6 bases, leaving 9 bases not matched to a gene. Each donor was a healthy Caucasian individual from Russia, aged roughly 6 to 90. Per sample, extraction of total RNA gave at least 5 micrograms in every case. Through a sample-barcoded 5' primer and a J-beta primer mix, a second PCR was run for about 6 to 11 cycles. TCRdb re-called the 5' RACE reads through MiXCR, storing one row per CDR3 protein. The top ten clones hold approximately 7% of a sample with 1,500,000 or so distinct CDR3 sequences, 45% to 70% of them seen once. Notes on this clonotype: Its antigen is still unknown.

The chain couples TRBV4-1 to TRBJ2-2; 7 nucleotides agree with TRBD2. The TCR was taken from a young man in good health. Sequencing used blood. The CDR3 DNA sequence: TGCGCCAGCAGCAGGCCCGGGGGGTCCCCCGGGGAGCTGTTTTTT. Protein sequence: CASSRPGGSPGELFF.